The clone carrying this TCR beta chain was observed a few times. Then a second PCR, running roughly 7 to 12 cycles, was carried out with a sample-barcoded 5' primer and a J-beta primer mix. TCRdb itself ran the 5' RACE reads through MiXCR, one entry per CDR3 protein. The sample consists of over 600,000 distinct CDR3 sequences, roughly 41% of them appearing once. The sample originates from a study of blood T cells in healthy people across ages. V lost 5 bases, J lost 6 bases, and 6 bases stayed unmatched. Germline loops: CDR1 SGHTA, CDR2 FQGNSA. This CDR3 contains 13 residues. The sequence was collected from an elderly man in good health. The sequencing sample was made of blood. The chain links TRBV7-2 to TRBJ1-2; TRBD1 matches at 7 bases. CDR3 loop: CASSRDRDDGYTF. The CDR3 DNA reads TGTGCCAGCAGCCGCGACAGGGACGATGGCTACACCTTC.